The 29 T cell receptor beta chains below come from one sample, sequenced in a study of T cell repertoires in cytomegalovirus infection (dated by TCRdb to between 2018 and 2021). These TCRs are of unknown antigen specificity. Instrument used: Illumina HiSeq 1500. The public reads were reanalyzed by TCRdb: fastp trimming at Q25, MiXCR alignment, in-frame beta chains only. Every distinct CDR3 protein forms one entry, paired with its most common genes and DNA. The sample table contains about 830,000 distinct CDR3 sequences; only one count was recorded for approximately 32% of them. The ten largest clonotypes hold under 15% of the sample. The treatment or condition tag for this specimen amounts to: in vitro stimulation with specific CMV peptide epitopes to enrich CMV-specific T cells. The material was cultured CD8+ T cells from PBMCs, obtained from culture after CMV antigen stimulation. The receptors were sampled from a human donor in good health (CMV status not recorded). Some clones in this sample may be carry-over from other donors' samples.

This chain links TRBV6-5 with TRBJ1-5; no reliable D call. V lost 6 bases and J lost 2, with 14 bases in between. The CDR3 consists of 15 residues. Germline assignment: CDR1 MNHEY and CDR2 SVGAGI. Written as DNA, the CDR3 is TGTGCCAGCAGCCGCGCCACACTAGGCAATCAGCCCCAGCATTTT. As protein: CASSRATLGNQPQHF.

The rearrangement links TRBV12-3 or TRBV12-4 to TRBJ2-3; 7 bases agree with TRBD1. This CDR3 contains 15 residues. The trim removed 6 bases at V and 0 bases at J, leaving 6 bases unmatched. The CDR3 protein is CASRWWDSSTDTQYF. For the CDR3, the DNA is TGTGCCAGCAGATGGTGGGACAGCAGCACAGATACGCAGTATTTT.

The chain employs TRBV25-1 and TRBJ2-2; D possibly corresponds to TRBD1 (5 bases). Germline V lookup: CDR1 MGHDK, CDR2 SYGVNS. The CDR3 has 19 residues. Trimming removed 1 base at V and 1 base at J, with 19 bases between. The CDR3 is CASSEFPLRGAWNTGELFF. CDR3 bases: TGTGCCAGCAGTGAATTCCCCTTAAGGGGCGCGTGGAACACCGGGGAGCTGTTTTTT. The full variable domain, in which reference TRBV25-1 and TRBJ2-2 provide the parts outside the CDR3, is EADIYQTPRYLVIGTGKKITLECSQTMGHDKMYWYQQDPGMELHLIHYSYGVNSTEKGDLSSESTVSRIRTEHFPLTLESARPSHTSQYLCASSEFPLRGAWNTGELFFGEGSRLTVL.

This clonotype appeared many times. CDR3: CASSKDGSYEQYF. The CDR3 DNA sequence: TGTGCCAGCAGCAAGGACGGTTCCTACGAGCAGTACTTC. The J gene is TRBJ2-7, the V gene TRBV7-9; D not certain. With 5 bases removed from V and 1 base from J, the gap between germline ends came to 9 bases. Germline assignment: CDR1 SEHNR and CDR2 FQNEAQ (reference sequence). The CDR3 contains 13 residues.

The chain recombines TRBV6-5 with TRBJ2-7; 7 positions match TRBD2. The CDR3 extends over 16 amino acids. Germline V lookup: CDR1 MNHEY, CDR2 SVGAGI. V shed 5 bases and J 2 bases; nucleotides not matched to a gene: 12. Written as DNA, the CDR3 is TGTGCCAGCAGTCTGCTAGGGCCGGGAGGCGCCTACGAGCAGTACTTC. Amino acids: CASSLLGPGGAYEQYF.

The rearrangement joins TRBV27 to TRBJ2-1; no reliable D call. Trimming cost V 5 bases and J 8 bases, with 22 bases left between them. CDR1 MNHEY and CDR2 SMNVEV come from the germline V gene (reference sequence). The CDR3 runs 16 residues. In nucleotides, the CDR3 is TGTGCCAGCAGTATAGACGACACCTCCTCAATCGATGAGCAGTTCTTC. This translates into CASSIDDTSSIDEQFF.

This clonotype was observed a handful of times. V is TRBV19 and J is TRBJ2-4, with D tentatively TRBD1 or TRBD2 (6 bases each). Germline values: CDR1 LNHDA, CDR2 SQIVND (reference sequence). There are 15 residues in the CDR3. With 4 bases removed from V and 6 bases from J, the gap between germline ends came to 16 bases. This CDR3 reads CASSSGAGVPNIQYF. The CDR3 region has the DNA TGTGCCAGTAGTAGCGGGGCAGGGGTCCCAAACATTCAGTACTTC.

This clonotype has more than one count but fewer than ten. This chain connects TRBV4-1 to TRBJ2-7; TRBD2 aligns across 13 bases. With V trimmed by 1 base and J by 6 bases, 3 bases remained unmatched. The germline CDR1 and CDR2 sequences are MGHRA and YSYEKL. The CDR3 has 15 amino acids. The CDR3 DNA is TGCGCCAGCAGCCAAGGACTAGCGGGGGGAGCCGAGCAGTACTTC. Amino acid sequence: CASSQGLAGGAEQYF.

The table lists this clonotype with a few counts. The gene calls are TRBV27 and TRBJ2-5; D is unresolved. Trimming removed 3 bases at V and 1 base at J, with 6 bases between. Germline lookup yields CDR1 MNHEY and CDR2 SMNVEV (reference sequence). This CDR3 spans 13 amino acids. The CDR3 loop reads CASSLLLQETQYF. The CDR3 nucleotides are TGTGCCAGCAGTTTGCTACTCCAAGAGACCCAGTACTTC.

The V call is TRBV6-6, the J call TRBJ1-1, with TRBD1 as a possible D gene (5 bases). Trimming cost V 0 bases and J 1 base, with 12 bases left between them. The CDR3 extends over 16 amino acids. Germline V gene lookup returns CDR1 MNHNY and CDR2 SVGAGI (reference sequence). CDR3 in DNA: TGTGCCAGCAGTTACTCCCCAGGGAAACAGAACACTGAAGCTTTCTTT. This gives the protein CASSYSPGKQNTEAFF.

This clonotype came up a few times. The chain joins TRBV28 to TRBJ1-5, with TRBD1 as a possible D gene (5 bases). CDR3 length: 17 amino acids. V was cut by 6 bases and J by 7 bases, with 25 bases left in between. The V gene's germline CDR1 is MDHEN and CDR2 SYDVKM. The CDR3 nucleotides read TGTGCCAGCAGCGCAAAGAGGGGTGAACCGGTGGGCCAGCCCCAGCATTTT. Translation: CASSAKRGEPVGQPQHF. Drawing the rest from reference TRBV28 and TRBJ1-5, the complete variable domain is DVKVTQSSRYLVKRTGEKVFLECVQDMDHENMFWYRQDPGLGLRLIYFSYDVKMKEKGDIPEGYSVSREKKERFSLILESASTNQTSMYLCASSAKRGEPVGQPQHFGDGTRLSIL.

This clonotype was detected ten times or more. The V call is TRBV7-8, the J call TRBJ1-6; D not resolved. V lost 5 bases, J lost 7 bases, and 9 bases lay in between. CDR3 length: 13 amino acids. Germline CDR1 and CDR2: SGHVS and FQNEAQ. The CDR3 DNA reads as TGTGCCAGCAGCCCAGGACGGAATTCACCCCTCCACTTT. Its translation: CASSPGRNSPLHF.

This chain links TRBV19 with TRBJ2-5; no clear D. Trimming stripped 11 bases from V and 5 bases from J, with 15 bases between. The CDR3 extends over 12 amino acids. The germline gives CDR1 LNHDA, CDR2 SQIVND (reference sequence). DNA of the CDR3: TGTGCCCCAAGGTCCATTCTGGAGACCCAGTACTTC. Amino acids: CAPRSILETQYF. Complete variable domain (other parts from reference TRBV19 and TRBJ2-5): DGGITQSPKYLFRKEGQNVTLSCEQNLNHDAMYWYRQDPGQGLRLIYYSQIVNDFQKGDIAEGYSVSREKKESFPLTVTSAQKNPTAFYLCAPRSILETQYFGPGTRLLVL.

This clonotype was counted a few times. This chain uses TRBV7-8 with TRBJ1-2; D possibly corresponds to TRBD1 (5 bases). CDR1 SGHVS and CDR2 FQNEAQ come from the germline V gene. This CDR3 is built from 15 residues. V lost 1 base to trimming and J lost 6 bases, with 15 bases between them. The CDR3 loop reads CASSLVPREKDGYTF. CDR3 DNA sequence: TGTGCCAGCAGCTTAGTTCCCAGGGAGAAGGATGGCTACACCTTC.

The rearrangement joins TRBV12-3 or TRBV12-4 to TRBJ2-1; perhaps D is TRBD1 or TRBD2 (5 bases each). V lost 0 bases to trimming and J lost 2 bases, with 23 bases between them. CDR3 length: 20 residues. The CDR3 DNA reads as TGTGCCAGCAGTTTAGCCCCGGGACGGCTGGGAGACCTAACCTACAATGAGCAGTTCTTC. Translation: CASSLAPGRLGDLTYNEQFF.

A few counts support this clonotype. The CDR3 sequence: CASSNGNQPQHF. CDR3 sequence (DNA): TGTGCCAGCAGTAACGGGAATCAGCCCCAGCATTTT. The V gene is TRBV12-3 or TRBV12-4, the J gene TRBJ1-5; no reliable D call. V lost 5 bases and J 4 bases, leaving 6 bases between the germline ends. This CDR3 spans 12 amino acids.

V gene TRBV6-6 combines with J gene TRBJ2-1, with TRBD1 identical over 7 bases. The junction had 14 bases not matched to a gene; V was cut back by 0 bases and J by 3 bases. CDR1 and CDR2 from the germline V gene are MNHNY and SVGAGI (reference sequence). The CDR3 has 19 residues. The CDR3 region is CASSYSMVMTGQFYNEQFF. CDR3 sequence (DNA): TGTGCCAGCAGTTACTCGATGGTCATGACAGGGCAGTTCTACAATGAGCAGTTCTTC.

In this sample, this clonotype turned up a few times. This chain links TRBV7-9 with TRBJ2-1; the D gene is possibly TRBD1 (5 bases). The V and J ends lost 1 base and 7 bases respectively, with 14 bases between them. The CDR3 totals 15 residues. Looked up from germline, CDR1 is SEHNR and CDR2 is FQNEAQ (reference sequence). The CDR3 protein is CASSLGGRAWNEQFF. CDR3 DNA: TGTGCCAGCAGCTTAGGGGGCAGGGCTTGGAATGAGCAGTTCTTC.

This chain uses TRBV27 with TRBJ1-4, with unresolved D. Germline values: CDR1 MNHEY, CDR2 SMNVEV (reference sequence). Trimming pared 2 bases from V and 5 bases from J, leaving 12 bases between. This CDR3 is built from 15 residues. The CDR3 DNA sequence: TGTGCCAGCAGTTTAACGCAGGCTCTGAATGAAAAACTGTTTTTT. This translates into CASSLTQALNEKLFF.

This clonotype was found a few times. The chain joins TRBV9 to TRBJ2-7; TRBD1 might be the D (6 bases). The CDR3 contains 14 residues. V was shortened by 0 bases and J by 3 bases, with 10 bases between the two germline ends. Germline-derived CDR1 and CDR2 are SGDLS and YYNGEE. CDR3: CASSVGSGVYEQYF. In DNA, the CDR3 is TGTGCCAGCAGCGTAGGTTCAGGGGTCTACGAGCAGTACTTC.

The CDR3, as DNA: TGTGCCAGCAGCCGGACAGGGGTGATAGAGACCCAGTACTTC. This codes for CASSRTGVIETQYF. The rearrangement joins TRBV5-8 to TRBJ2-5; TRBD1 aligns across 9 bases. CDR3 size: 14 residues. From germline, CDR1 is SGHTS and CDR2 YDEGEE. The junction had 5 bases not matched to a gene; V was cut back by 4 bases and J by 4 bases.

This sequence joins TRBV7-3 and TRBJ2-5, with 11 bases fitting TRBD1. The CDR3 is made up of 15 amino acids. Germline V gene data show CDR1 as SGHTA and CDR2 as FQGTGA. V was clipped by 5 bases and J by 5 bases; unmatched bases: 7. In nucleotides, the CDR3 is TGTGCCAGCAGCCCCCCGGACAGGGGGCGCGAGACCCAGTACTTC. Residues: CASSPPDRGRETQYF.

This rearrangement joins TRBV6-2 or TRBV6-3 to TRBJ2-7; 12 nucleotides match TRBD2. The V gene's germline CDR1 is MNHEY and CDR2 SVGEGT. The CDR3 sequence is 16 residues long. V was clipped by 6 bases and J by 3 bases; unmatched bases: 9. The CDR3 protein is CASSFQTSGGLYEQYV. CDR3 sequence (DNA): TGTGCCAGCAGCTTCCAGACTAGCGGGGGACTCTACGAGCAGTACGTC.

The genes are TRBV5-5 and TRBJ2-2, with TRBD1 identical over 10 bases. The CDR3 contains 14 residues. CDR1 is SGHKS and CDR2 is YYEKEE in the germline V gene (reference sequence). Trimming cost V 3 bases and J 7 bases; bases outside gene matches: 3. CDR3 region: CASSSGQGLGELFF. The DNA of the CDR3 is TGTGCCAGCAGCTCGGGACAGGGGCTCGGGGAGCTGTTTTTT. The entire variable domain, with the rest obtained from reference TRBV5-5 and TRBJ2-2, is as follows: DAGVTQSPTHLIKTRGQQVTLRCSPISGHKSVSWYQQVLGQGPQFIFQYYEKEERGRGNFPDRFSARQFPNYSSELNVNALLLGDSALYLCASSSGQGLGELFFGEGSRLTVL.

This chain connects TRBV7-2 to TRBJ1-2; D is uncertain. Germline CDR1 and CDR2: SGHTA and FQGNSA. The ends were cut back, 2 bases at V and 6 bases at J, with 22 bases in the middle. The CDR3 totals 17 residues. CDR3 residues: CASSLLVSWRDRNGYTF. CDR3 in DNA: TGTGCCAGCAGCTTACTGGTTTCCTGGAGAGATAGGAATGGCTACACCTTC.

V is TRBV10-2 and J is TRBJ2-5; a possible D gene is TRBD2 (6 bases). V was clipped by 0 bases and J by 1 base, with 12 bases between them. The CDR3 is made up of 16 amino acids. Germline V gives CDR1 WSHSY, CDR2 SAAADI. The DNA for the CDR3 is TGCGCCAGCAGTGAGTCGACTAGACTAACCCAAGAGACCCAGTACTTC. Translating it yields CASSESTRLTQETQYF.

In the case of this clonotype: Just one base apart from a much larger clone, this may be a read error. The chain is built from TRBV27 and TRBJ1-5; the D is unclear. The length of the CDR3 is 14 residues. CDR1 MNHEY and CDR2 SMNVEV come from the germline V gene (reference sequence). Trimming removed 3 bases at V and 0 bases at J, with 6 bases between. The CDR3 sequence: CASSLCFSNQPQHF. The CDR3 nucleotides are TGTGCCAGCAGTTTGTGCTTTAGCAATCAGCCCCAGCATTTT.

The sample holds many counts of this clonotype. V usage is TRBV7-9 and J usage is TRBJ2-3, with D unclear. CDR1 and CDR2 (germline): SEHNR, FQNEAQ (reference sequence). CDR3 size: 11 residues. Between the trimmed V and J ends, which lost 0 bases and 13 bases, there was a span of 8 bases. The CDR3 nucleotides read TGTGCCAGCAGCTTAGCCCAGTTTGAGTATTTT. This sequence encodes CASSLAQFEYF.

V and J are TRBV24-1 and TRBJ1-2, with 7 bases matching TRBD1. Trimming at V came to 2 bases and at J to 0 bases, leaving 2 bases not matched to a gene. Germline-derived CDR1 and CDR2 are KGHDR and SFDVKD. CDR3 length equals 15 residues. The CDR3, as DNA: TGTGCCACCAGTGATTCGACAGGGACTAACTATGGCTACACCTTC. It codes for CATSDSTGTNYGYTF.